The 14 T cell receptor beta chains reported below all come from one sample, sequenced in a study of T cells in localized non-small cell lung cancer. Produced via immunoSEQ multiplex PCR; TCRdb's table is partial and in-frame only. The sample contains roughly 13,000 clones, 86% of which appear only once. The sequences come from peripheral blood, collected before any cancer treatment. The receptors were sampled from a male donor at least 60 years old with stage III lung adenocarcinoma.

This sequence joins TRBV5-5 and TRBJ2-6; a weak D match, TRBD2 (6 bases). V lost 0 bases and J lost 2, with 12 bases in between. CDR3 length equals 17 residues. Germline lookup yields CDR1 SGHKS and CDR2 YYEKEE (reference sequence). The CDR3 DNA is TGTGCCAGCAGCTTGGGGGGACTCCTCCCTGGGGCCAACGTCCTGACTTTC. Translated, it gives CASSLGGLLPGANVLTF.

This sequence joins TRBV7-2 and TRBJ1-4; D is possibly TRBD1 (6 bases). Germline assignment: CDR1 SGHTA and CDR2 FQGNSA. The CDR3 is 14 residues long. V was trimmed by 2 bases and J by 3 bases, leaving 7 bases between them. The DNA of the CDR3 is TGTGCCAGCAGCTTATACAGGGCTAATGAAAAACTGTTTTTT. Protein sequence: CASSLYRANEKLFF.

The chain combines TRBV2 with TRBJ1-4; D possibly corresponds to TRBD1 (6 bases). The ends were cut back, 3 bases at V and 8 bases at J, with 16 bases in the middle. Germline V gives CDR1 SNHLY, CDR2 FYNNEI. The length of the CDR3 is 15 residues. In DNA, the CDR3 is TGTGCCAGCAGTGAGATGGGGCAGGGGCGGGAAAAACTGTTTTTT. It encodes CASSEMGQGREKLFF.

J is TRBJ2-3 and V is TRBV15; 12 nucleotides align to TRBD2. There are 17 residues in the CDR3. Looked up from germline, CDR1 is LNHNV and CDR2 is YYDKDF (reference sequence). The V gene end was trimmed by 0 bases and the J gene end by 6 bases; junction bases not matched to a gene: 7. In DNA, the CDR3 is TGTGCCACCAGCAGAGATTTCCTAGCGGGAGGGGGGGATACGCAGTATTTT. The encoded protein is CATSRDFLAGGGDTQYF.

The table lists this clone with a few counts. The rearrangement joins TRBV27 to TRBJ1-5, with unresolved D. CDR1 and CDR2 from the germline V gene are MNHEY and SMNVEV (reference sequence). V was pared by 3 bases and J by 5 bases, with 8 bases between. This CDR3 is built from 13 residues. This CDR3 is CASSLGAYQPQHF. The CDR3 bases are TGTGCCAGCAGTTTGGGAGCGTATCAGCCCCAGCATTTT.

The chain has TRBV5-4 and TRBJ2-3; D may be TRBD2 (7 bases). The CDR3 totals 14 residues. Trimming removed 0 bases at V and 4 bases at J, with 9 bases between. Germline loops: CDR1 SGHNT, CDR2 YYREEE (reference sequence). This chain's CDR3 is CASSLAGGSDTQYF. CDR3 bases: TGTGCCAGCAGCTTGGCGGGGGGCTCAGATACGCAGTATTTT. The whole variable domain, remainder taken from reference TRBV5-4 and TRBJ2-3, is ETGVTQSPTHLIKTRGQQVTLRCSSQSGHNTVSWYQQALGQGPQFIFQYYREEENGRGNFPPRFSGLQFPNYSSELNVNALELDDSALYLCASSLAGGSDTQYFGPGTRLTVL.

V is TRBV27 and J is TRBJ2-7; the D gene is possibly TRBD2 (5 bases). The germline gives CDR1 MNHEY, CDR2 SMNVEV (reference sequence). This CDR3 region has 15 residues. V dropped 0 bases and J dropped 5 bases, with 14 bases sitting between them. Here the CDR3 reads CASSLSSALADEQYF. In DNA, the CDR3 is TGTGCCAGCAGTTTATCGTCTGCCCTAGCCGACGAGCAGTACTTC.

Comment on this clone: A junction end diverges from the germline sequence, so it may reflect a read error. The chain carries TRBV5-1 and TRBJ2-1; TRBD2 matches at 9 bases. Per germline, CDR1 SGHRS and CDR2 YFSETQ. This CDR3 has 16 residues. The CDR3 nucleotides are TGCGCCAGCAGGTTGGTGTCTAGCGGGGTGTACAATGAGCAGTTCTTC. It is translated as CASRLVSSGVYNEQFF. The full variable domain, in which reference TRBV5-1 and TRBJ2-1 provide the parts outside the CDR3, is KAGVTQTPRYLIKTRGQQVTLSCSPISGHRSVSWYQQTPGQGLQFLFEYFSETQRNKGNFPGRFSGRQFSNSRSEMNVSTLELGDSALYLCASRLVSSGVYNEQFFGPGTRLTVL.

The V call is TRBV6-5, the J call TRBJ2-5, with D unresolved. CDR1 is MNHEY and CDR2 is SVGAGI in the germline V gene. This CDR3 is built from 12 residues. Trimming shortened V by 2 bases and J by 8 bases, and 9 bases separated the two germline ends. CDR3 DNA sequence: TGTGCCAGCAGTTACCCCCGCCAAACCCAGTACTTC. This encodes CASSYPRQTQYF.

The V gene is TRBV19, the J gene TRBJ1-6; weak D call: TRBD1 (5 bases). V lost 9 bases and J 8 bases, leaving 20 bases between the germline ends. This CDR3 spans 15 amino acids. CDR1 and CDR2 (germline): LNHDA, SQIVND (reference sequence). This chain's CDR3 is CASCRLRDGHSPLHF. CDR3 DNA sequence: TGTGCCAGCTGCCGACTTCGGGACGGCCATTCACCCCTCCACTTT. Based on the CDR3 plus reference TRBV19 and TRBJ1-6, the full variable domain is DGGITQSPKYLFRKEGQNVTLSCEQNLNHDAMYWYRQDPGQGLRLIYYSQIVNDFQKGDIAEGYSVSREKKESFPLTVTSAQKNPTAFYLCASCRLRDGHSPLHFGNGTRLTVT.

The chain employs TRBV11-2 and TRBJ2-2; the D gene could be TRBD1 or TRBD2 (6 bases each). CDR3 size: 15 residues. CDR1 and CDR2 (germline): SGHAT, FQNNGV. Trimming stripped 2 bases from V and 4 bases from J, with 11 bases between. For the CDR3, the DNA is TGTGCCAGCAGCTTAAGGGGGGATGGCACCGGGGAGCTGTTTTTT. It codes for CASSLRGDGTGELFF.

CDR3: CASSLRRNTEAFF. CDR3 DNA sequence: TGCGCCAGCAGCTTGAGACGGAACACTGAAGCTTTCTTT. The chain joins TRBV5-1 to TRBJ1-1; no clear D gene. Germline V lookup: CDR1 SGHRS, CDR2 YFSETQ. V was cut by 1 base and J by 1 base, with 5 bases left in between. The CDR3 length is 13 residues.

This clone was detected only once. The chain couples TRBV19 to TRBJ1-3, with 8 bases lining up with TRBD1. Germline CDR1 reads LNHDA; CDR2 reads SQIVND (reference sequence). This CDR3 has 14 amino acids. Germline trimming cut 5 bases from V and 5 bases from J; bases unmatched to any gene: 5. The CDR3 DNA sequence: TGTGCCAGTAGTTCCCGGGACAGGCGAAACACCATATATTTT. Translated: CASSSRDRRNTIYF.

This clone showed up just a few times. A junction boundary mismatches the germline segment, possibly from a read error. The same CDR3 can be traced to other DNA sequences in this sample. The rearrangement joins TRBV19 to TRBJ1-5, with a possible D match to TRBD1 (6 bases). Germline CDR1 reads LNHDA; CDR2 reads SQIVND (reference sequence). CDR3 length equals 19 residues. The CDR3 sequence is CARSGGHTGGGLGNQPQHF. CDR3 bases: TGTGCCCGTAGTGGGGGGCATACGGGGGGCGGGTTGGGCAATCAGCCCCAGCATTTT.